Described below is a single T cell receptor beta chain sequence and its context. The antigen is unknown. This record comes from a study of cytomegalovirus exposure and HLA in healthy donors. Study-wide results and limits: An analysis was carried out later, and it reportedly showed fewer N-insertions in an Asian-associated ancestry cluster than the approximately 680-donor mean. With later analysis, a missense DCLRE1C variant became linked to TCR beta V- and J-gene trimming.

The V gene lost 3 bases and the J gene lost 0 bases, with 6 bases spanning the gap. Per germline, CDR1 MGHRA and CDR2 YSYEKL. This CDR3 spans 14 amino acids. Although they were nominally healthy when sampled, donors likely had unrecorded immune exposures. PCR amplification relied on 60 Vbeta primers (plus 13 Jbeta primers). In the authors' workflow: Counted up in a later analysis, unique TCR beta chains came to about 80 million, with around 9.9 million shared. Some clones are missing from TCRdb's copy, which holds only in-frame ones; the method was immunoSEQ multiplex PCR. D and trimming come from the DNA, and the V and J calls and clone size come from that table. Of about 130,000 clones in the sample, approximately 79% were seen once.

The chain couples TRBV4-1 to TRBJ1-5; D is unclear. Sequencing used PBMCs. The source of this sequence is a male donor in good health and CMV-seronegative. The CDR3 loop is CASSQGVSNQPQHF. The CDR3 nucleotides read TGCGCCAGCAGCCAGGGCGTTAGCAATCAGCCCCAGCATTTT.